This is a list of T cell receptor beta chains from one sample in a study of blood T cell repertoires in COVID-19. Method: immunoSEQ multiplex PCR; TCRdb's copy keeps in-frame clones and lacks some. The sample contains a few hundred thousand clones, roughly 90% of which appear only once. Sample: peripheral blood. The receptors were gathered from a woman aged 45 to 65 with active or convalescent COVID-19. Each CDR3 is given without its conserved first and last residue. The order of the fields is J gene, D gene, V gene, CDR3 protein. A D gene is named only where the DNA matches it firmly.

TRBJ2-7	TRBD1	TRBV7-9	ASSPTGAHYEQY
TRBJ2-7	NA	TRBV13	ASSPRPGSFYYEQY
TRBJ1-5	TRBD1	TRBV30	AWSPDRGTGPQH
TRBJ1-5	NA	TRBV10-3	AISQGNQPQH
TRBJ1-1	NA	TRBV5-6	ASSLSRQRVNTEAF
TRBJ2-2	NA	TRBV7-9	ASSLGTGHTGELF
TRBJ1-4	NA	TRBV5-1	ASSPGQLDNEKLF
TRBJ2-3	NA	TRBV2	ASSLARSTDTQY
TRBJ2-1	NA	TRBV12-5	ASGLATRGSEF
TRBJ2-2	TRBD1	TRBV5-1	ASSHTGADANTGELF
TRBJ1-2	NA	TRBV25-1	ASRVGGSYT
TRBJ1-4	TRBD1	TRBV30	AWTGTGPEKLF
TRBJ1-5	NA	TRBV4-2	ASSQEREGGQPQH
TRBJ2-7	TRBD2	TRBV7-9	ASSPDGGAYEQY
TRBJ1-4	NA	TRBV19	ASSIRGLRDEKLF
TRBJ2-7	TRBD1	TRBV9	ASSLGTGQLYEQY
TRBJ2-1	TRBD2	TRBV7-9	ASSPSGTTYNEQF
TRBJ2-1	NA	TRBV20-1	SASIADNEQF
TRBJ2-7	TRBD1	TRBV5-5	ASSLGRDRKSSYEQY
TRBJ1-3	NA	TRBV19	ATSGSPFRTIY
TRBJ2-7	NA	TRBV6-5	ASSRGLYEQY
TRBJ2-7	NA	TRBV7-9	ASSLSVSSYEQY
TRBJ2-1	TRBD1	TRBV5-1	ASSLGTGDEQF
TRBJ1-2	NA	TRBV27	ASSYQSAQYGFYYGYT
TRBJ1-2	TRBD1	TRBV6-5	ASSQGAGYT
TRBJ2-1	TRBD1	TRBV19	ASSMGQGIYNEQF
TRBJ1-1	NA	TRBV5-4	ASSLGGQMNTEAF
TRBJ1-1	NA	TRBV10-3	AISESNKNTEAF
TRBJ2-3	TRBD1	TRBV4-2	ASSQVGPGTGGDTQY
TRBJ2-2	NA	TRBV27	ASSFGGNTGELF
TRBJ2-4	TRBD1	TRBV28	ASSLGIRGQRAKNIQY
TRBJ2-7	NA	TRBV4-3	ASSQDLLVVSGHTSEQY
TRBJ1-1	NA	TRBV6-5	ASSYRSTFAAEAF
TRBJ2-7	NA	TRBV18	ASSGSGTSSYEQY
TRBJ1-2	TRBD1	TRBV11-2	ASSSLGQGRNYGYT
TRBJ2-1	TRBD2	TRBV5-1	ASSLVLAGRYNEQF
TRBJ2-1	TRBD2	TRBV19	ASRRGGTSSYNEQF
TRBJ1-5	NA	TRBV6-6	ASSSFGQLSNQPQH
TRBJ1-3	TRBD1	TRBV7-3	ASSPGGTGNTIY
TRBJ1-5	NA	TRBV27	ASSLAQPDDQPQH
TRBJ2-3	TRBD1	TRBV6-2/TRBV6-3	ASSPVPGQGRDTQY
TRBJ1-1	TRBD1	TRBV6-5	ASSSLTGYTEAF
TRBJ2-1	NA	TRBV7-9	ASSQYTNEQF
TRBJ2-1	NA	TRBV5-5	ASTGMGAGYNEQF
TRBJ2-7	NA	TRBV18	ASSPPATYEQY
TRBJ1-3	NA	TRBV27	ASSLINPGDSGNTIY
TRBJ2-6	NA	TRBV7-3	ASSLSTGSGANVLT